Shown below are 7 T cell receptor beta chains from a single sample sequenced in a study of T cells in Graves' hyperthyroidism and ophthalmopathy. TCR beta CDR3 region amplification was performed from RNA transcripts. TCR CDR3 underwent first-round RT-PCR with the HTBI primer set. One entry per CDR3 protein, called by TCRdb with MiXCR from the multiplex PCR reads. The sample lists about 610,000 distinct CDR3 sequences, about 16% occurring once. The sample was blood. These receptors all come from a woman aged 40-49 years with Graves' ophthalmopathy.

V and J are TRBV24-1 and TRBJ2-2, with D possibly being TRBD2 (6 bases). V shed 5 bases and J shed 4 bases, with 10 bases lying between them. The CDR3 extends over 14 amino acids. Germline values: CDR1 KGHDR, CDR2 SFDVKD. The CDR3 DNA follows: TGTGCCACCAGTGCCCAGGGACTCACCGGGGAGCTGTTTTTT. Its translation: CATSAQGLTGELFF.

The CDR3 loop reads CSARENRYNEQFF. The CDR3 nucleotides read TGCAGTGCTAGAGAGAATCGGTACAATGAGCAGTTCTTC. This chain links TRBV20-1 with TRBJ2-1, with D unclear. The V end lost 0 bases, the J end lost 4 bases, and 7 bases lay between the germline ends. CDR3 size: 13 residues. Germline assignment: CDR1 DFQATT and CDR2 SNEGSKA (reference sequence).

This clonotype was counted ten times or more. The chain couples TRBV5-1 to TRBJ2-2; D unclear. There are 15 residues in the CDR3. Germline CDR1 is SGHRS and CDR2 is YFSETQ. Trimming took off 0 bases at V and 3 bases at J, with 9 bases between the two ends. The CDR3 DNA reads as TGCGCCAGCAGCTTGGCGACAAGAGACACCGGGGAGCTGTTTTTT. Protein product: CASSLATRDTGELFF.

The gene calls are TRBV20-1 and TRBJ2-1; 9 bases fit TRBD2. The J segment lost 0 bases and the V segment lost 4 bases, leaving 7 bases of the junction unmatched. The CDR3 totals 16 residues. Germline-derived CDR1 and CDR2 are DFQATT and SNEGSKA (reference sequence). CDR3 sequence (DNA): TGCAGTGCTACCTATCAAGCGGGGGGCTCCTACAATGAGCAGTTCTTC. Protein product: CSATYQAGGSYNEQFF.

This clonotype was observed a handful of times. The CDR3 DNA reads TGCGCCAGCAGCTTGGCGGATTTTAATTCACCCCTCCACTTT. It codes for CASSLADFNSPLHF. This chain connects TRBV5-1 to TRBJ1-6; D not certain. Between the trimmed V and J ends, which lost 0 bases and 6 bases, there was a span of 7 bases. CDR1 and CDR2 from the germline V gene are SGHRS and YFSETQ. This CDR3 has 14 amino acids.

In this sample, this clonotype turned up many times. The V gene is TRBV2, the J gene TRBJ2-1; the D is unclear. In germline, CDR1 is SNHLY, CDR2 FYNNEI. V lost 4 bases, J lost 7 bases, and 5 bases lay in between. CDR3 size: 11 residues. Here the CDR3 reads CASSAQNEQFF. The CDR3 coding sequence is TGTGCCAGCAGTGCCCAAAATGAGCAGTTCTTC.

In its sample, this clonotype was seen many times. The chain combines TRBV5-1 with TRBJ2-7, with 12 bases identical to TRBD2. Per the germline V gene, CDR1 is SGHRS and CDR2 is YFSETQ. V lost 3 bases to trimming and J lost 5 bases; unmatched junction nucleotides: 6. The CDR3 is made up of 15 amino acids. This CDR3 is CASSSLTSGSNEQYF. Here the CDR3 DNA reads TGCGCCAGCAGCTCCCTGACTAGCGGGAGCAACGAGCAGTACTTC. Together with reference TRBV5-1 and TRBJ2-7, the CDR3 gives the full variable domain: KAGVTQTPRYLIKTRGQQVTLSCSPISGHRSVSWYQQTPGQGLQFLFEYFSETQRNKGNFPGRFSGRQFSNSRSEMNVSTLELGDSALYLCASSSLTSGSNEQYFGPGTRLTVT.